This T cell receptor beta chain was identified in a study of T-cell memory formation after mild COVID-19. The CDR3 spans 12 residues. The germline gives CDR1 LGHNT, CDR2 FRNRAP. The V segment lost 7 bases and the J segment 9 bases; nucleotides outside the gene matches: 6. This clonotype was counted between two and nine times. Antigen unknown. TCRdb re-called the 5' RACE reads with MiXCR, one entry per CDR3 protein. The data show 110,000 or so distinct CDR3 sequences, approximately 22% seen once. The study, taken as a whole, reports: The second-wave clones peaking on day 37 were not confirmed as SARS-CoV-2-specific. CD4+ clones that contracted lay mainly in CM and EM; CD8+ ones lay in EMRA. Clones that contracted from day 15 to 85 had balanced CD4/CD8; later expanders were CD4+ biased. Memory from before infection featured some responding clones, which suggests cross-reactive memory joined.

Specimen: PBMCs or a T cell subset sorted from them (not recorded which). The TCR sequence derives from a man younger than 35 who had mild COVID-19 (a few samples of this study predate the infection). Cell type and time point are not known. This chain connects TRBV12-5 to TRBJ2-1; TRBD2 agrees at 7 bases. The CDR3 sequence: CASALGGTEQFF. CDR3 in DNA: TGTGCTAGTGCCTTGGGGGGGACTGAGCAGTTCTTC. Drawing the rest from reference TRBV12-5 and TRBJ2-1, the complete variable domain is DARVTQTPRHKVTEMGQEVTMRCQPILGHNTVFWYRQTMMQGLELLAYFRNRAPLDDSGMPKDRFSAEMPDATLATLKIQPSEPRDSAVYFCASALGGTEQFFGPGTRLTVL.